One sample yielded the 10 T cell receptor beta chains listed below, sequenced in a study of T cells in Graves' hyperthyroidism and ophthalmopathy. What was amplified from RNA transcripts were TCR beta CDR3 regions. Researchers ran a first-round RT-PCR on the TCR CDR3 using the HTBI primer set. TCRdb reanalysed the multiplex PCR reads using MiXCR and keeps one entry per CDR3 protein. Altogether over 650,000 distinct CDR3 sequences are present, approximately 16% being singletons, with the ten largest covering 8.4%. Sequenced: blood. The receptors were gathered from a young man with Graves' hyperthyroidism.

CDR3 nucleotides: TGCGCCAGCAGTCCAGCGGGAGTTGGGCAAGAGACCCAGTACTTC. It codes for CASSPAGVGQETQYF. The chain uses TRBV5-1 and TRBJ2-5, with 8 bases lining up with TRBD2. The length of the CDR3 is 15 residues. Germline CDR1 is SGHRS and CDR2 is YFSETQ. V gave up 5 bases and J gave up 2 bases; unmatched junction bases: 8.

This clonotype turned up a few times. The gene calls are TRBV5-1 and TRBJ1-1; TRBD1 agrees at 7 bases. CDR3 length: 16 amino acids. J lost 4 bases, V lost 3 bases, and 12 bases had no gene match. Germline assignment: CDR1 SGHRS and CDR2 YFSETQ. CDR3 in DNA: TGCGCCAGCAGCTCCTTTAGGGGGCCAGGGGGCACTGAAGCTTTCTTT. This gives the protein CASSSFRGPGGTEAFF.

This clonotype appeared a few times. The rearrangement links TRBV5-1 to TRBJ2-7; D call uncertain. Germline V lookup: CDR1 SGHRS, CDR2 YFSETQ. The CDR3 has 11 residues. Trimming removed 4 bases at V and 7 bases at J, with 9 bases between. CDR3 DNA: TGCGCCAGCAGCGGAACGTGGGAGCAGTACTTC. Translated: CASSGTWEQYF.

This clonotype was picked up many times. The rearrangement uses TRBV15 and TRBJ1-4; D remains ambiguous. Germline V gene data show CDR1 as LNHNV and CDR2 as YYDKDF (reference sequence). There are 14 residues in the CDR3. Trimming shortened V by 0 bases and J by 7 bases, and 9 bases separated the two germline ends. The CDR3 nucleotides are TGTGCCACCAGCAGAGATAGCCAGGCTGAAAAACTGTTTTTT. Protein sequence: CATSRDSQAEKLFF.

This clonotype was seen only a few times. The chain recombines TRBV6-1 with TRBJ2-1; D may be TRBD1 or TRBD2 (6 bases each). The CDR3 contains 20 residues. Trimming removed 4 bases from V and 0 bases from J, with 25 bases in between. In germline, CDR1 is MNHNS, CDR2 SASEGT. Here the CDR3 reads CASSAPPGGQIHSSYNEQFF. DNA for the CDR3: TGTGCCAGCAGTGCCCCTCCCGGGGGCCAAATACATTCCTCCTACAATGAGCAGTTCTTC.

This clonotype was counted only a few times. V and J are TRBV19 and TRBJ2-7; no clear D gene. Per germline, CDR1 LNHDA and CDR2 SQIVND (reference sequence). The CDR3 is made up of 13 amino acids. Trimming removed 3 bases at V and 1 base at J, with 7 bases between. The CDR3 protein is CASSMDGSYEQYF. The CDR3 DNA reads TGTGCCAGTAGTATGGACGGTTCCTACGAGCAGTACTTC.

This clonotype was counted ten times or more. This chain joins TRBV10-1 and TRBJ2-7; tentatively, D is TRBD1 (5 bases). The germline V and J ends were trimmed by 4 bases and 3 bases, with 10 bases remaining between them. This CDR3 is 13 amino acids long. From germline, CDR1 is WNHNN and CDR2 SYGVQD (reference sequence). CDR3 in amino acids: CASSGQRDYEQYF. In DNA, the CDR3 is TGCGCCAGCAGTGGACAGCGTGACTACGAGCAGTACTTC.

This clonotype was detected ten times or more. This sequence joins TRBV10-3 and TRBJ1-1, with D possibly TRBD1 on 6 matching bases. CDR3 length equals 14 residues. Trimming shortened V by 6 bases and J by 1 base, and 12 bases separated the two germline ends. Germline CDR1 is ENHRY and CDR2 is SYGVKD. The chain's CDR3 is CAISPGHTNTEAFF. The CDR3 DNA follows: TGTGCCATCAGCCCGGGACACACGAACACTGAAGCTTTCTTT.

This clonotype was found a few times. The rearrangement uses TRBV19 and TRBJ1-2, with 7 bases that match TRBD1. CDR3 size: 14 residues. Germline CDR1 is LNHDA and CDR2 is SQIVND (reference sequence). V shed 1 base, J shed 3 bases, and the junction held 2 bases outside the gene matches. In DNA, the CDR3 is TGTGCCAGTAGTATAGGAGGGGGCGACTATGGCTACACCTTC. This gives the protein CASSIGGGDYGYTF.

This clonotype was recorded at least ten times. J is TRBJ2-3 and V is TRBV20-1, with D perhaps matching TRBD1 or TRBD2 (5 bases each). CDR3 length: 13 amino acids. Trimming took 5 bases from V and 5 from J, leaving 14 bases between them. Germline V gives CDR1 DFQATT, CDR2 SNEGSKA (reference sequence). The CDR3 spells CSAPGTVKDTQYF. In DNA form, the CDR3 reads TGCAGTGCTCCCGGGACGGTTAAAGATACGCAGTATTTT.